The clone carrying this TCR beta chain was observed a handful of times. Its cognate antigen is unknown. TCRdb re-called the reads through MiXCR, storing one row per CDR3 protein. The data hold tens of thousands of distinct CDR3 sequences, with 33% observed a single time. This specimen belongs to a study of T cell repertoires in cytomegalovirus infection. Looking at the study overall: Signatures in public TCR beta sequences pointed to both CMV infection and matching HLA type.

Study-wide results and caveats: Public TCR beta family frequency separated CMV-and-HLA carriers, including in an independent cohort. Across the ex vivo response, the dominant clonotypes were HLA-C-restricted CMV-specific TCR beta clonotypes.

The CDR3 consists of 14 residues. Trimming removed 3 bases from V and 0 bases from J, with 9 bases in between. Germline V gives CDR1 LNHDA, CDR2 SQIVND (reference sequence). V usage is TRBV19 and J usage is TRBJ2-7; D not certain. The sequencing input was PBMCs, sequenced either directly or after in vitro stimulation (not recorded which). The sequence derives from a human donor in good health (CMV status not recorded). Some clones in this sample may be carry-over from other donors' samples. The CDR3: CASSISPASYEQYF. CDR3 sequence (DNA): TGTGCCAGTAGTATCAGTCCCGCCTCCTACGAGCAGTACTTC.